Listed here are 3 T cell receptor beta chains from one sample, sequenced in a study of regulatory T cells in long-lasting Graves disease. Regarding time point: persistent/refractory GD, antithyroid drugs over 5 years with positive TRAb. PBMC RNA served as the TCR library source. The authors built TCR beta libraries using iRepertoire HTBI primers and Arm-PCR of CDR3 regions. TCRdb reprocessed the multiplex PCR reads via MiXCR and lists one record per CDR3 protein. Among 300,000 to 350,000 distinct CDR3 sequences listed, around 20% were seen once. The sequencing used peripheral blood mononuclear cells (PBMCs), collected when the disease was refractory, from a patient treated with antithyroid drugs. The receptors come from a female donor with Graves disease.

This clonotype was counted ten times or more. The CDR3 reads CASSSLRATGELFF. In DNA form, the CDR3 reads TGTGCCAGCAGTTCCCTGCGGGCCACCGGGGAGCTGTTTTTT. The V gene is TRBV28, the J gene TRBJ2-2, with D possibly being TRBD2 (5 bases). Trimming pared 4 bases from V and 4 bases from J, leaving 10 bases between. The CDR3 has 14 amino acids. Germline V CDR1 and CDR2: MDHEN, SYDVKM. Drawing the rest from reference TRBV28 and TRBJ2-2, the complete variable domain is DVKVTQSSRYLVKRTGEKVFLECVQDMDHENMFWYRQDPGLGLRLIYFSYDVKMKEKGDIPEGYSVSREKKERFSLILESASTNQTSMYLCASSSLRATGELFFGEGSRLTVL.

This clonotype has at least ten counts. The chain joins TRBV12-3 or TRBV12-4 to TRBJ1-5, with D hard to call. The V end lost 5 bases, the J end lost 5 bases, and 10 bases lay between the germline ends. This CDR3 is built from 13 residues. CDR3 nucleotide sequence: TGTGCCAGCAGTAGAGAATTGTATCAGCCCCAGCATTTT. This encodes CASSRELYQPQHF.

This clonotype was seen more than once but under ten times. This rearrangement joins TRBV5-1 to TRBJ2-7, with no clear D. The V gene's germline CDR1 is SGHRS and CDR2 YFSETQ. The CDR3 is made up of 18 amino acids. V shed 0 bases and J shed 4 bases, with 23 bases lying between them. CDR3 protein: CASSLVVGFGRRVYEQYF. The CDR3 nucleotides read TGCGCCAGCAGCTTGGTTGTGGGATTTGGACGGAGAGTTTACGAGCAGTACTTC.